These 8 T cell receptor beta chains were all obtained from the same sample, sequenced in a study of CD8 T cells in Susac syndrome. Random-hexamer reverse transcription was applied to roughly 0.5 to 1 ug RNA. TCRdb re-called the immunoSEQ multiplex PCR reads with MiXCR, one entry per CDR3 protein. The table lists some 260,000 distinct CDR3 sequences, 70% to 90% of them singletons. Sequenced: CD8+ T cells from PBMCs. The receptor source for this set is a human donor with multiple sclerosis.

The chain joins TRBV28 to TRBJ2-1; perhaps D is TRBD1 or TRBD2 (5 bases each). V lost 6 bases, J lost 10 bases, and 16 bases lay in between. CDR3 length: 13 amino acids. CDR1 is MDHEN and CDR2 is SYDVKM in the germline V gene. The chain's CDR3 is CASSGLRGKEQFF. The DNA of the CDR3 is TGTGCCAGCAGCGGGTTGAGGGGTAAGGAGCAGTTCTTC. The whole variable domain, filled in from reference TRBV28 and TRBJ2-1, reads DVKVTQSSRYLVKRTGEKVFLECVQDMDHENMFWYRQDPGLGLRLIYFSYDVKMKEKGDIPEGYSVSREKKERFSLILESASTNQTSMYLCASSGLRGKEQFFGPGTRLTVL.

The chain has TRBV10-2 and TRBJ2-5; 7 nucleotides line up with TRBD2. CDR3 length: 17 residues. CDR1 WSHSY and CDR2 SAAADI come from the germline V gene. V was pared by 0 bases and J by 4 bases, with 11 bases of the junction left unmatched. The CDR3 DNA follows: TGCGCCAGCAGTGAGTCCGGGCCCAAGCGGGACGGAGAGACCCAGTACTTC. Encoded protein: CASSESGPKRDGETQYF.

The CDR3 sequence is CASSWSGLEGYTF. CDR3 in DNA: TGTGCCAGCAGTTGGAGCGGTTTGGAAGGCTACACCTTC. J is TRBJ1-2 and V is TRBV27; D call uncertain. The CDR3 is 13 amino acids. V was trimmed by 4 bases and J by 8 bases, leaving 14 bases between them. Germline CDR1 MNHEY, CDR2 SMNVEV (reference sequence).

V and J are TRBV6-5 and TRBJ2-7; D possibly corresponds to TRBD1 (6 bases). The CDR3 is 14 residues long. The V gene lost 9 bases and the J gene lost 3 bases, with 18 bases spanning the gap. The germline gives CDR1 MNHEY, CDR2 SVGAGI. This chain's CDR3 is CASWGQEELYEQYF. The CDR3 DNA sequence: TGTGCCAGTTGGGGACAAGAAGAACTCTACGAGCAGTACTTC.

The chain recombines TRBV29-1 with TRBJ2-1; unclear D gene. CDR1 and CDR2 (germline): SQVTM, ANQGSEA. This CDR3 spans 12 amino acids. The V end was cut by 6 bases, the J end by 0 bases, with 6 bases between. CDR3 amino acids: CSVPFSYNEQFF. CDR3 coding DNA: TGCAGCGTACCTTTCTCCTACAATGAGCAGTTCTTC.

The chain employs TRBV12-3 or TRBV12-4 and TRBJ2-5; perhaps TRBD2 as D (6 bases). Trimming removed 7 bases from V and 2 bases from J, with 11 bases in between. The CDR3 is 13 residues long. The CDR3 DNA reads TGTGCCAGCACCTGGGGGGAACAAGAGACCCAGTACTTC. Residues: CASTWGEQETQYF.

The J gene is TRBJ2-1, the V gene TRBV20-1; TRBD2 is a possible D gene (6 bases). V shed 7 bases and J shed 5 bases, with 9 bases lying between them. Germline V lookup: CDR1 DFQATT, CDR2 SNEGSKA (reference sequence). CDR3 length: 11 residues. DNA for the CDR3: TGCAGTGGGGACTTTAACAATGAGCAGTTCTTC. Residues: CSGDFNNEQFF.

The chain carries TRBV2 and TRBJ2-3; TRBD1 agrees at 7 bases. The V and J ends lost 1 base and 0 bases, in that order; junction bases with no gene match: 10. CDR3 size: 18 residues. Germline V gene sequence: CDR1 SNHLY, CDR2 FYNNEI. This CDR3 is CASSEVVGGEWSTDTQYF. CDR3 in DNA: TGTGCCAGCAGTGAAGTAGTAGGGGGCGAGTGGAGCACAGATACGCAGTATTTT.